This T cell receptor (beta chain) was recorded in a study of graft-versus-host responses after intestinal transplantation. Study in general: Each patient got anti-thymocyte globulin induction, then tacrolimus and steroids for two to four years.

Profiling relied on immunoSEQ multiplex PCR, and the TCRdb table lists in-frame clones only, not all of them. The sample contains approximately 93,000 clones, 85% to 95% of which appear only once. Note on this clone: Its antigen remains unidentified.

From germline, CDR1 is SGHAT and CDR2 FQDESV (reference sequence). The CDR3 sequence is 14 residues long. The V gene lost 5 bases and the J gene lost 2 bases, with 13 bases spanning the gap. The chain carries TRBV11-1 and TRBJ2-7; tentative D call: TRBD2 (5 bases). The clonotype comes from a human donor who was the organ donor for an intestinal transplant. The sequencing here drew on unstimulated CD8+ T cells sorted from spleen or lymph node cells, taken before transplant. CDR3 sequence (DNA): TGTGCCAGCAGCCCCCAAGGGAGTACCTACGAGCAGTACTTC. Translation: CASSPQGSTYEQYF.